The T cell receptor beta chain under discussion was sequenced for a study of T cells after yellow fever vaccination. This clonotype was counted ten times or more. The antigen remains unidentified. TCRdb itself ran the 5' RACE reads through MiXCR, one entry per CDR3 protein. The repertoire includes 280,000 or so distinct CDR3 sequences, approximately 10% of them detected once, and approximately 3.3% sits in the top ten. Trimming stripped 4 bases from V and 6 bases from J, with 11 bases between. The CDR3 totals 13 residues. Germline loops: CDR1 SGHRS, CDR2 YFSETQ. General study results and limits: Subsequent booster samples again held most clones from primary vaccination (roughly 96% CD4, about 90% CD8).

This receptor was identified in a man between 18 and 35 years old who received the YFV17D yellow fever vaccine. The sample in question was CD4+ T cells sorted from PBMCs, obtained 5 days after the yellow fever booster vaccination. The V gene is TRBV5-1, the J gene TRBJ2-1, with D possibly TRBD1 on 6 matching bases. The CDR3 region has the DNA TGCGCCAGCAGCACAGGGTTGGGCAATGAGCAGTTCTTC. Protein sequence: CASSTGLGNEQFF.